The source of this T cell receptor (beta chain) is a study of CD8 T cells in ankylosing spondylitis. Trimming removed 1 base from V and 0 bases from J; junction bases left unmatched: 3. The CDR3 length is 15 residues. Germline V gene data show CDR1 as SGHRS and CDR2 as YFSETQ. This clonotype was counted many times. Its antigen is as yet unknown. Quantitative barcoded 5'-RACE was used to prepare TCR beta libraries. Using its own MiXCR run on the 5' RACE reads, TCRdb lists one record per CDR3 protein. The sample consists of 220,000 or so distinct CDR3 sequences, about 16% of them appearing once. General study results and limits: Seemingly characteristic of ankylosing spondylitis blood was a TCR beta motif consisting of several highly homologous variants. The study looked at matched synovial fluid samples from ankylosing spondylitis patients. Disease-linked clones were reported to be significantly enriched there.

The gene calls are TRBV5-1 and TRBJ1-1; 7 bases align to TRBD1. Sequencing input: blood, either unsorted or a sorted T cell fraction (not recorded which). This TCR derives from a male donor with ankylosing spondylitis. The DNA of the CDR3 is TGCGCCAGCAGCTTGAGGGACAGACTGAACACTGAAGCTTTCTTT. It is translated as CASSLRDRLNTEAFF. Filled out from reference TRBV5-1 and TRBJ1-1, the complete variable domain reads KAGVTQTPRYLIKTRGQQVTLSCSPISGHRSVSWYQQTPGQGLQFLFEYFSETQRNKGNFPGRFSGRQFSNSRSEMNVSTLELGDSALYLCASSLRDRLNTEAFFGQGTRLTVV.